The next 8 T cell receptor beta chains were all read from a single sample in a study of identical twins. One entry per CDR3 protein results from TCRdb running MiXCR on the 5' RACE reads. The sample lists approximately 300,000 distinct CDR3 sequences, roughly 8.6% occurring once. The sample also formed part of further work on yellow fever vaccine responses in identical twins.

The sequenced sample was CD8+ T cells sorted from blood. The receptors were sampled from a woman between 18 and 30 years old in good health.

The chain carries TRBV15 and TRBJ2-5; D remains ambiguous. The CDR3 sequence is 17 residues long. Germline V gives CDR1 LNHNV, CDR2 YYDKDF (reference sequence). Trimming removed 3 bases at V and 1 base at J, with 18 bases between. The chain's CDR3 is CATSSFPRAQTQETQYF. CDR3 nucleotides: TGTGCCACCAGCAGCTTTCCACGGGCGCAGACCCAAGAGACCCAGTACTTC.

Concerning this clonotype: One junction end disagrees with the germline gene, perhaps due to a read error. As DNA, the CDR3 is TGTGCCAGCAGCTTAATGCTAGCGGGGAGGGAGACCCAGCACTTC. Translation gives CASSLMLAGRETQHF. The V gene is TRBV7-2, the J gene TRBJ2-5; 9 bases map to TRBD2. The CDR3 is made up of 15 amino acids. Germline V lookup: CDR1 SGHTA, CDR2 FQGNSA. Full variable domain (remainder filled in from reference TRBV7-2 and TRBJ2-5): GAGVSQSPSNKVTEKGKDVELRCDPISGHTALYWYRQSLGQGLEFLIYFQGNSAPDKSGLPSDRFSAERTGGSVSTLTIQRTQQEDSAVYLCASSLMLAGRETQHFGPGTRLLVL.

In this sample, this clonotype turned up many times. The rearrangement uses TRBV11-2 and TRBJ2-2, with unresolved D. V dropped 2 bases and J dropped 6 bases, with 4 bases sitting between them. This CDR3 contains 12 residues. CDR1 and CDR2 (germline): SGHAT, FQNNGV. CDR3 bases: TGTGCCAGCAGCTTATTCGCCGGGGAGCTGTTTTTT. Its translation: CASSLFAGELFF.

This clonotype was picked up many times. V usage is TRBV20-1 and J usage is TRBJ2-2; 9 nucleotides agree with TRBD1. Germline V CDR1 and CDR2: DFQATT, SNEGSKA (reference sequence). This CDR3 is built from 17 residues. Trimming removed 0 bases from V and 4 bases from J; junction bases left unmatched: 9. CDR3 sequence reads: CSARDPKGQGPTGELFF. The CDR3 DNA reads TGCAGTGCTAGAGACCCGAAAGGACAGGGGCCCACCGGGGAGCTGTTTTTT.

This clonotype was recorded many times. The chain is built from TRBV12-3 or TRBV12-4 and TRBJ2-7; 8 nucleotides align to TRBD2. The CDR3 is 14 residues long. The trim removed 5 bases at V and 2 bases at J, leaving 5 bases unmatched. The CDR3 spells CASSTGLAPYEQYF. The CDR3 DNA is TGTGCCAGCAGTACCGGACTAGCCCCCTACGAGCAGTACTTC.

This clonotype has more than one count but fewer than ten. The chain recombines TRBV20-1 with TRBJ2-3; TRBD1 matches 7 bases. The CDR3 totals 13 residues. CDR1 DFQATT and CDR2 SNEGSKA come from the germline V gene (reference sequence). Unmatched junction bases numbered 1, after V lost 3 bases and J lost 1 base. The CDR3 DNA follows: TGCAGTGCTAGGGGGACAGGCACAGATACGCAGTATTTT. This sequence encodes CSARGTGTDTQYF.

In its sample, this clonotype was seen a few times. The chain employs TRBV7-9 and TRBJ2-7; D uncertain. Germline CDR1 SEHNR, CDR2 FQNEAQ (reference sequence). Trimming pared 6 bases from V and 0 bases from J, leaving 12 bases between. CDR3 size: 14 residues. The CDR3 nucleotides read TGTGCCAGCAGGTCCGGACCGAGCTCCTACGAGCAGTACTTC. Its translation is CASRSGPSSYEQYF.

This clonotype was detected only a few times. This chain connects TRBV6-5 to TRBJ2-7, with unresolved D. The length of the CDR3 is 14 residues. The germline V and J ends were trimmed by 2 bases and 3 bases, with 11 bases remaining between them. The germline V gene encodes CDR1 MNHEY and CDR2 SVGAGI. The CDR3 coding sequence is TGTGCCAGCAGTTACCGGTCGGCCTACTACGAGCAGTACTTC. Amino acid sequence: CASSYRSAYYEQYF.